Listed here are 9 T cell receptor beta chains from one sample, sequenced in a study of T cells after yellow fever vaccination. MiXCR, run by TCRdb on the 5' RACE reads, gives a single entry per CDR3 protein. The data show over 130,000 distinct CDR3 sequences, more than 6% seen once. The specimen comprised CD4+ T cells sorted from PBMCs, sampled 5 days after the yellow fever booster vaccination. These receptor sequences come from a man aged 30 to 45 who received the YFV17D yellow fever vaccine.

This clonotype showed up many times. This chain links TRBV6-1 with TRBJ2-1, with D perhaps being TRBD1 or TRBD2 (5 bases each). The CDR3 contains 14 residues. Germline assignment: CDR1 MNHNS and CDR2 SASEGT. With 7 bases removed from V and 6 bases from J, the gap between germline ends came to 16 bases. The CDR3 sequence: CASKGRRLANEQFF. CDR3 sequence (DNA): TGTGCCAGCAAGGGGAGACGTCTGGCCAATGAGCAGTTCTTC.

This clonotype has at least ten counts. This rearrangement joins TRBV5-1 to TRBJ1-2; D is ambiguous. The V gene's germline CDR1 is SGHRS and CDR2 YFSETQ. This CDR3 spans 15 amino acids. The V and J ends lost 0 bases and 5 bases respectively, with 14 bases between them. CDR3 coding DNA: TGCGCCAGCAGCTTGGGGGTAGAAATCAGTTATGGCTACACCTTC. It yields the protein CASSLGVEISYGYTF.

This clonotype was picked up a small number of times. This sequence joins TRBV19 and TRBJ1-5, with D maybe TRBD1 (5 bases). The CDR3 has 13 residues. V was shortened by 5 bases and J by 7 bases, with 12 bases between the two germline ends. Per the germline V gene, CDR1 is LNHDA and CDR2 is SQIVND (reference sequence). This CDR3 is CASSPRGMQPQHF. The CDR3 nucleotides are TGTGCCAGTAGTCCCCGGGGGATGCAGCCCCAGCATTTT.

Comments on this clonotype: This may come from a read error, since a much larger clone is one base off. The chain joins TRBV5-4 to TRBJ2-1; possibly TRBD1 for D (5 bases). CDR1 SGHNT and CDR2 YYREEE come from the germline V gene (reference sequence). Trimming took off 4 bases at V and 5 bases at J, with 7 bases between the two ends. The CDR3 is 12 residues long. The CDR3 nucleotides read TGTGCCAGCAGCAACAGGAACAATGAGCAGTTCTTC. It yields the protein CASSNRNNEQFF. Together with reference TRBV5-4 and TRBJ2-1, the CDR3 gives the full variable domain: ETGVTQSPTHLIKTRGQQVTLRCSSQSGHNTVSWYQQALGQGPQFIFQYYREEENGRGNFPPRFSGLQFPNYSSELNVNALELDDSALYLCASSNRNNEQFFGPGTRLTVL.

This clonotype appeared many times. V is TRBV7-8 and J is TRBJ1-1; D unresolved. Trimming cost V 4 bases and J 0 bases, with 6 bases left between them. The CDR3 has 13 residues. From germline, CDR1 is SGHVS and CDR2 FQNEAQ. This CDR3 reads CASSSSLNTEAFF. The DNA of the CDR3 is TGTGCCAGCAGCTCCTCACTGAACACTGAAGCTTTCTTT.

This clonotype came up many times. The chain employs TRBV12-3 or TRBV12-4 and TRBJ2-4, with D perhaps given as TRBD1 or TRBD2 (5 bases each). The CDR3 loop spans 14 amino acids. Trimming took off 5 bases at V and 7 bases at J, with 15 bases between the two ends. In DNA, the CDR3 is TGTGCCAGCAGTCGTTCGGGGTGGGGGAACATTCAGTACTTC. Residues: CASSRSGWGNIQYF.

This clonotype was found many times. The chain joins TRBV7-9 to TRBJ2-1; 7 bases are a match to TRBD2. V lost 6 bases to trimming and J lost 4 bases; unmatched junction nucleotides: 15. Germline-derived CDR1 and CDR2 are SEHNR and FQNEAQ (reference sequence). CDR3 size: 17 residues. Written as DNA, the CDR3 is TGTGCCAGCAGACAACCCCCGAGGAGCGGGAAATACAATGAGCAGTTCTTC. Residues: CASRQPPRSGKYNEQFF.

This clonotype was recorded many times. The chain joins TRBV12-3 or TRBV12-4 to TRBJ2-3; D ambiguous. Trimming shortened V by 7 bases and J by 6 bases, and 14 bases separated the two germline ends. The CDR3 consists of 13 residues. DNA for the CDR3: TGTGCCAGCACCCCACAGAGTGCGGATACGCAGTATTTT. This sequence encodes CASTPQSADTQYF.

This clonotype was picked up many times. The chain couples TRBV5-5 to TRBJ1-5; D not certain. Deletions cut 5 bases from V and 4 bases from J, with 16 bases between. The V gene's germline CDR1 is SGHKS and CDR2 YYEKEE (reference sequence). The CDR3 loop spans 15 amino acids. As DNA, the CDR3 is TGTGCCAGCAGTTCGAGACTCCTAGAAAATCAGCCCCAGCATTTT. Translating gives CASSSRLLENQPQHF.